The entry below gives a single T cell receptor (beta chain) sequence along with its context. The antigen is unknown. The record originates from a study of regulatory T cells in long-lasting Graves disease. Germline V CDR1 and CDR2: SGHRS, YFSETQ. The ends were cut back, 2 bases at V and 4 bases at J, with 14 bases in the middle. The CDR3 totals 15 residues. The sample's time point: persistent/refractory GD, antithyroid drugs over 5 years with positive TRAb. Researchers made the TCR library from RNA that was extracted from PBMCs. Relying on iRepertoire HTBI primers and Arm-PCR of CDR3 regions, the team built TCR beta libraries. TCRdb analysed the multiplex PCR reads with MiXCR anew, one entry per CDR3 protein. The top ten hold over 11% of the sample, which has 400,000 to 500,000 distinct CDR3 sequences, 21% seen once. Study-level findings and limits: Relative to newly diagnosed Graves' patients, persistent ones had lower TCR diversity.

This chain joins TRBV5-1 and TRBJ2-3, with a tentative D call TRBD2 (6 bases). The sequenced sample was peripheral blood mononuclear cells (PBMCs), obtained when the disease was refractory, from a patient treated with antithyroid drugs. This TCR was recovered from a female donor with Graves disease. The CDR3 DNA sequence: TGCGCCAGCAGCTTTAGCGGCGACGGGGCAGATACGCAGTATTTT. It encodes CASSFSGDGADTQYF.